What follows are 10 T cell receptor beta chains derived from one specimen sequenced in a study of cytomegalovirus exposure and HLA in healthy donors. Primers: 60 Vbeta forward and 13 Jbeta reverse. Assay: immunoSEQ multiplex PCR; the TCRdb copy retains only in-frame clones and omits some. The table includes about 150,000 clones, about 75% detected once. The sample was PBMCs. Every receptor here comes from a male donor in good health and CMV-seronegative.

This clone was found a few times. The chain couples TRBV5-1 to TRBJ1-2, with D perhaps TRBD1 (5 bases). The ends were cut back, 1 base at V and 6 bases at J, with 13 bases in the middle. Germline V gene data show CDR1 as SGHRS and CDR2 as YFSETQ. CDR3 length equals 14 residues. This CDR3 is CASSLLGQWDGYTF. Here the CDR3 DNA reads TGCGCCAGCAGCTTGTTAGGACAATGGGATGGCTACACCTTC.

As regards this clone: Germline and junction disagree at one end, which may indicate a read error. The chain joins TRBV7-9 to TRBJ2-2; the D gene is possibly TRBD2 (6 bases). Germline V gives CDR1 SEHNR, CDR2 FQNEAQ (reference sequence). CDR3 length: 14 residues. CDR3 sequence (DNA): TGTTCCAGCAGCTTAGGGACTCAGGCCGGGGAGCTGTTTTTT. Translated, it gives CSSSLGTQAGELFF.

This clone appeared once. The chain carries TRBV5-1 and TRBJ1-1, with D hard to call. CDR1 is SGHRS, CDR2 YFSETQ, per germline. Trimming cost V 1 base and J 0 bases, with 13 bases left between them. The CDR3 runs to 16 residues. DNA for the CDR3: TGCGCCAGCAGCTTGATTGGACTTTCCATGAACACTGAAGCTTTCTTT. Amino acids: CASSLIGLSMNTEAFF.

The chain couples TRBV4-3 to TRBJ2-1; TRBD2 agrees at 12 bases. V shed 4 bases and J 7 bases; nucleotides not matched to a gene: 8. The V gene's germline CDR1 is LGHNA and CDR2 YSLEER. This CDR3 comprises 16 residues. The CDR3 loop reads CASSLGGLAGWNEQFF. The CDR3 DNA sequence: TGCGCCAGCAGCCTCGGAGGACTAGCGGGGTGGAATGAGCAGTTCTTC.

CDR3 nucleotide sequence: TGTGCCAGTAGTGCCGGACAGGGGGCTTCGTATGGCTACACCTTC. This codes for CASSAGQGASYGYTF. This chain connects TRBV19 to TRBJ1-2; 11 nucleotides agree with TRBD1. CDR3 length equals 15 residues. Germline assignment: CDR1 LNHDA and CDR2 SQIVND (reference sequence). Unmatched junction bases numbered 7, after V lost 5 bases and J lost 5 bases.

This sequence joins TRBV9 and TRBJ2-1; 9 bases are a match to TRBD2. Germline V gene lookup returns CDR1 SGDLS and CDR2 YYNGEE. The length of the CDR3 is 16 residues. The J segment lost 9 bases and the V segment lost 4 bases, leaving 14 bases of the junction unmatched. The DNA of the CDR3 is TGTGCCAGCAGCTCCGGGACTAGCAAAAGTGGGGGTGAGCAGTTCTTC. Translating gives CASSSGTSKSGGEQFF.

V is TRBV6-5 and J is TRBJ2-7; TRBD2 matches 11 bases. The ends lost 2 bases at V and 1 base at J; junction bases unmatched: 4. Germline CDR1 is MNHEY and CDR2 is SVGAGI. CDR3 size: 16 residues. The CDR3 loop reads CASSYPSSGGSYEQYF. CDR3 in DNA: TGTGCCAGCAGTTACCCCTCTAGCGGGGGGTCCTACGAGCAGTACTTC.

This sequence joins TRBV6-5 and TRBJ1-1, with a tentative D call TRBD1 (6 bases). Germline V CDR1 and CDR2: MNHEY, SVGAGI. V was clipped by 4 bases and J by 2 bases, with 11 bases between them. The CDR3 contains 14 residues. The CDR3 DNA is TGTGCCAGCAGTTCAGGACAGAGTAACACTGAAGCTTTCTTT. Translated: CASSSGQSNTEAFF.

CDR3 sequence: CASTNLGLAGAPTSTDTQYF. CDR3 sequence (DNA): TGTGCCAGCACGAATTTGGGACTAGCGGGGGCCCCTACGAGCACAGATACGCAGTATTTT. This sequence joins TRBV21-1 and TRBJ2-3; the D segment call TRBD2 is taken from the table without a DNA check. TRBV21-1 has pseudogene status. The CDR3 has 20 amino acids.

The chain is built from TRBV7-2 and TRBJ2-7, with 8 bases lining up with TRBD2. The CDR3 runs to 15 residues. V shed 5 bases, J shed 2 bases, and the junction held 8 bases outside the gene matches. Germline loops: CDR1 SGHTA, CDR2 FQGNSA. The CDR3 DNA is TGTGCCAGCAGCCCCCGCCCGGGGGGGCCCTACGAGCAGTACTTC. Translated: CASSPRPGGPYEQYF. The variable domain in full, completed from reference TRBV7-2 and TRBJ2-7, reads GAGVSQSPSNKVTEKGKDVELRCDPISGHTALYWYRQSLGQGLEFLIYFQGNSAPDKSGLPSDRFSAERTGGSVSTLTIQRTQQEDSAVYLCASSPRPGGPYEQYFGPGTRLTVT.